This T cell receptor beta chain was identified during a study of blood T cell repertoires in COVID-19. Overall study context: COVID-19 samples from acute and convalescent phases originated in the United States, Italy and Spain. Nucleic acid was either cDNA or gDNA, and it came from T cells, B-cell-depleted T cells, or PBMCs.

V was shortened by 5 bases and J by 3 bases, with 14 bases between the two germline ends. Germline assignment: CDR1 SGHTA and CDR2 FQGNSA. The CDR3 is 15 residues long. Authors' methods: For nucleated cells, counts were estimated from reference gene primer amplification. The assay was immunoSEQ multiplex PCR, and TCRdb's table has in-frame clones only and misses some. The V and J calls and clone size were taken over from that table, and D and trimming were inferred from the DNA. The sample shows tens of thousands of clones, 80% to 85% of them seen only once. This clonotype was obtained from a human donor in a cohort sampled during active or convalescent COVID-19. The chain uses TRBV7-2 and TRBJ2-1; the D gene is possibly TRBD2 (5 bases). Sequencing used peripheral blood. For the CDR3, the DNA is TGTGCCAGCAGCCCAGGAGGTTGGGTCTACAATGAGCAGTTCTTC. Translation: CASSPGGWVYNEQFF.